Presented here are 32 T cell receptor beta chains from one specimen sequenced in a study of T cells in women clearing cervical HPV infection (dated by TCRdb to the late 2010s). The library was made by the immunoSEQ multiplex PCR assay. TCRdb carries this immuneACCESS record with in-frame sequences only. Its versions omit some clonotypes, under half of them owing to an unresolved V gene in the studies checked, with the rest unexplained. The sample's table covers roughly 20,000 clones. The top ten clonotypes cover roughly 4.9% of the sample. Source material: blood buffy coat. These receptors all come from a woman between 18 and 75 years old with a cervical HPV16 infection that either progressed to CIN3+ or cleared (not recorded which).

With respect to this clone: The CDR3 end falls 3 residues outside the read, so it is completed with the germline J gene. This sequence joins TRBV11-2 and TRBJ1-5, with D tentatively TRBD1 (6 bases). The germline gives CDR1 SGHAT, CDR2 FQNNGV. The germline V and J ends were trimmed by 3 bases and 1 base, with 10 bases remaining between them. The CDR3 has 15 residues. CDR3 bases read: TGTGCCAGCAGCTTGGGGACACAAAGCAATCAGCCC. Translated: CASSLGTQSNQP. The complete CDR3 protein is CASSLGTQSNQPQHF.

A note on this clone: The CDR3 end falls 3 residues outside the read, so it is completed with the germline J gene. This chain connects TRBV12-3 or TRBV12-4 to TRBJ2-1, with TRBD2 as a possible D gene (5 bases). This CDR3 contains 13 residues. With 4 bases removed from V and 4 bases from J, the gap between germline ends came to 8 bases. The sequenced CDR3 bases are TGTGCCAGCAGTTACGCGGGTTACAATGAG. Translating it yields CASSYAGYNE. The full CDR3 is CASSYAGYNEQFF.

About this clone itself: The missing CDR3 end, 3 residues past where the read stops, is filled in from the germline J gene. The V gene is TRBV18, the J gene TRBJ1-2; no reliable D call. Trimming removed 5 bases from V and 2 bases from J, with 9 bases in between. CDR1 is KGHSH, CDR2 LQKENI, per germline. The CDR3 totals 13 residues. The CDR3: CASSGNLNYGYTF. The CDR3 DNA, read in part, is TGTGCCAGCTCAGGCAATCTCAACTATGGC.

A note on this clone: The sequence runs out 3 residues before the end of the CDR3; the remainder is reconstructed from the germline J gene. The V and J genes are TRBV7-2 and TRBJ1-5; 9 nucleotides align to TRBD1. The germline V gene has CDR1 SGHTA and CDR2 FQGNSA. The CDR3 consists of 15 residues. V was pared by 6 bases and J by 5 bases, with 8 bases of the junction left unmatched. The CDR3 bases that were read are TGTGCCAGCAGGCGCACCCGGGACAGGGATCAGCCC. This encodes CASRRTRDRDQP. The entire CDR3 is CASRRTRDRDQPQHF.

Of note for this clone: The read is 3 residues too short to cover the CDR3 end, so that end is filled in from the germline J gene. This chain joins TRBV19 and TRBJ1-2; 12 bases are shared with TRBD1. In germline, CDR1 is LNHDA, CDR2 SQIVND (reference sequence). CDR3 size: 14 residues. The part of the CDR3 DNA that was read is TGTGCCAGTACCGGGACAGGGGGCTCCTACGAC. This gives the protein CASTGTGGSYD. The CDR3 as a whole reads CASTGTGGSYDYTF.

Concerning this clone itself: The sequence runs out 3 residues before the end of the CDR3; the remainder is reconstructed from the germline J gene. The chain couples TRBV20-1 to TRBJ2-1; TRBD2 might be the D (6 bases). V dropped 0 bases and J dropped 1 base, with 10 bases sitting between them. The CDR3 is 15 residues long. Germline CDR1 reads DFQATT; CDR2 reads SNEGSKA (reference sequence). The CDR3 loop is CSARDLRGSYNEQFF. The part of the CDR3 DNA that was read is TGCAGTGCTAGAGATTTGCGGGGATCCTACAATGAG.

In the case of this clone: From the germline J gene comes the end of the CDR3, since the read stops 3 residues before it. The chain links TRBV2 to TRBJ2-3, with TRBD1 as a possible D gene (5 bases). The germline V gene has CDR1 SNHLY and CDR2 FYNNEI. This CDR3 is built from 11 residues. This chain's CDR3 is CASGRGETQYF. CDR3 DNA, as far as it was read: TGTGCCAGCGGAAGGGGTGAGACG.

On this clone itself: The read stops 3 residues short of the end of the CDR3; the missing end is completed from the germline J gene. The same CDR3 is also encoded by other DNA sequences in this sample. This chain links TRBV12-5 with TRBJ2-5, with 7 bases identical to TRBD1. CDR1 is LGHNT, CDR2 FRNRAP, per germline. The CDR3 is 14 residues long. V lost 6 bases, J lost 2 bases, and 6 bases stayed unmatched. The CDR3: CASGSGQDQETQYF. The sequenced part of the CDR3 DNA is TGTGCTAGTGGCTCCGGACAGGATCAAGAGACC.

The CDR3 sequence: CASSLWAAPYEQYF. The sequenced part of the CDR3 DNA is TGTGCCAGCAGCTTATGGGCTGCACCCTACGAG. The chain recombines TRBV7-9 with TRBJ2-7; D remains ambiguous. From the germline J gene comes the end of the CDR3, since the read stops 3 residues before it. The CDR3 contains 14 residues. The germline gives CDR1 SEHNR, CDR2 FQNEAQ (reference sequence). V lost 2 bases and J 2 bases, leaving 10 bases between the germline ends.

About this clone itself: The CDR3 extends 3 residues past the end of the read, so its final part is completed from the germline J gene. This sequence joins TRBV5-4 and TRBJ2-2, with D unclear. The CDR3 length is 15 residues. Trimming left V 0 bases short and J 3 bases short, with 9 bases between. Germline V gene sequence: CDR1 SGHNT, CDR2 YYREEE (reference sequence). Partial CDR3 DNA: TGTGCCAGCAGCTTGGCACCAGAGTACACCGGGGAG. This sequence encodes CASSLAPEYTGE. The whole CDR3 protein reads CASSLAPEYTGELFF.

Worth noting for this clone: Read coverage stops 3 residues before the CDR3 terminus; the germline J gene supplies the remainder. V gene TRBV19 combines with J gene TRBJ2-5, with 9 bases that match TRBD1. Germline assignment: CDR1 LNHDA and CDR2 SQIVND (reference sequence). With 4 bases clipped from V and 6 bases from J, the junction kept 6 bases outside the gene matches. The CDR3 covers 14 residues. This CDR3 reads CASSTWTGEKTQYF. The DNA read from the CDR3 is TGTGCCAGTAGTACCTGGACAGGGGAGAAGACC.

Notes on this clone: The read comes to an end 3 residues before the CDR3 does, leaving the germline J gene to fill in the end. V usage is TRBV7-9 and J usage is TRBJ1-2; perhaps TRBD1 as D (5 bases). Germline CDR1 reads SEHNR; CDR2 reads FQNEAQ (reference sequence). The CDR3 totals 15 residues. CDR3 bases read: TGTGCCAGCACCCTGACTAGCGGGGGAAACAATGAC. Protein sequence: CASTLTSGGNND. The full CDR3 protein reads CASTLTSGGNNDYTF.

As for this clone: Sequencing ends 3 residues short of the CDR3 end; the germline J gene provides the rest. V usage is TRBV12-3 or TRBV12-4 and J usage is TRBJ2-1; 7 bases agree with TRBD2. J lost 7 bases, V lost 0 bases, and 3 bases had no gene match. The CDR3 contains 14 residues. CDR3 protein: CASSLAGGGNEQFF. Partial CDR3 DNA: TGTGCCAGCAGTTTAGCGGGGGGGGGAAATGAG.

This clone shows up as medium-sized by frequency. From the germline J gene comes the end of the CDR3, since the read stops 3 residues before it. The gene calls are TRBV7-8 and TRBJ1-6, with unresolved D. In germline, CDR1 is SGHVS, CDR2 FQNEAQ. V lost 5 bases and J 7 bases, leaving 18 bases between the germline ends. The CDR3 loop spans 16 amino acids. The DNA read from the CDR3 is TGTGCCAGCAGCCCTAGCTTAGCAGGCTGGAATTCACCC. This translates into CASSPSLAGWNSP. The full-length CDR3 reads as CASSPSLAGWNSPLHF.

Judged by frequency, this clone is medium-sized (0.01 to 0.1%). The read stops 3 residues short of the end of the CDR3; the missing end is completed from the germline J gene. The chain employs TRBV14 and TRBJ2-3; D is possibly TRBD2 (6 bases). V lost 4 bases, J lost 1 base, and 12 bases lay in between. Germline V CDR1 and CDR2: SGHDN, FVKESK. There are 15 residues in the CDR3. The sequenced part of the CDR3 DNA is TGTGCCAGCAGCCTCGGGGGAACCCGCACAGATACG. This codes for CASSLGGTRTDT. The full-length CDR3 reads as CASSLGGTRTDTQYF.

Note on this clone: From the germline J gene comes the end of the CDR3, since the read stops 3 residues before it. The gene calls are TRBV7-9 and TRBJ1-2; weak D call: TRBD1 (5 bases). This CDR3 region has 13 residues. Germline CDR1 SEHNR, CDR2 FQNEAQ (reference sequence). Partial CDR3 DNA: TGTGCCAGCACACTAGCGGGGGGGGATGAC. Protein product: CASTLAGGDD. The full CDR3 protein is CASTLAGGDDYTF.

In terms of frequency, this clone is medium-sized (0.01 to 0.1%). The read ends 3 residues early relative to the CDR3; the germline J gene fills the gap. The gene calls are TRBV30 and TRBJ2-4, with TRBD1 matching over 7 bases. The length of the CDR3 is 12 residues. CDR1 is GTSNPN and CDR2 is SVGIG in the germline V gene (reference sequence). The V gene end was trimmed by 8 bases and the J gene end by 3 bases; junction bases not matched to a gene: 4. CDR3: CAGRDSKNIQYF. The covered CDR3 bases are TGTGCCGGCCGGGACAGCAAAAACATT.

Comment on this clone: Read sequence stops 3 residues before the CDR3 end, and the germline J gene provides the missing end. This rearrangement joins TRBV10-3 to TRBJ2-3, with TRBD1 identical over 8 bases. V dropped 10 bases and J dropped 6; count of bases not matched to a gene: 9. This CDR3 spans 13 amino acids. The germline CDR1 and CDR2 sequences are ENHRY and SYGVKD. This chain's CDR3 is CATDRGGLDTQYF. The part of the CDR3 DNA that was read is TGTGCCACCGACAGGGGAGGCCTGGATACG.

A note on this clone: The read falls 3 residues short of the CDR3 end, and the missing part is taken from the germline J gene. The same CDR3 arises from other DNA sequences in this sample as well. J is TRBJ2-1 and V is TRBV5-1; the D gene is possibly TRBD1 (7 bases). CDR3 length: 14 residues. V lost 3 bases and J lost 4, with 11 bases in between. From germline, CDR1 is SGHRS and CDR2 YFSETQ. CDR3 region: CASSSAGGYNEQFF. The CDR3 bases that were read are TGCGCCAGCAGCTCTGCAGGGGGGTACAATGAG.

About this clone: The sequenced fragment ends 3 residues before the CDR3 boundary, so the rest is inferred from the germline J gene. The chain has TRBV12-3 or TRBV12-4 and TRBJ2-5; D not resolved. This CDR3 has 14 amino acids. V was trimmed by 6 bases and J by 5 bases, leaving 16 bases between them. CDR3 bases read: TGTGCCAGCAGGTCAAGCGTCTCGGCGGAGACC. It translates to CASRSSVSAET. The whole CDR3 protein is CASRSSVSAETQYF.

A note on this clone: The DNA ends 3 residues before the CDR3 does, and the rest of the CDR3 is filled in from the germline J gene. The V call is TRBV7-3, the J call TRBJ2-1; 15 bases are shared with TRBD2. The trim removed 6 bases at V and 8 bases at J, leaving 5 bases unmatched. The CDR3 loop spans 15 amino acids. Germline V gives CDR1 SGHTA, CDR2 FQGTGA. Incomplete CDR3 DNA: TGTGCCAGCAGTAGGACTAGCGGGGGGGTAGATGAG. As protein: CASSRTSGGVDE. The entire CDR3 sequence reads CASSRTSGGVDEQFF.

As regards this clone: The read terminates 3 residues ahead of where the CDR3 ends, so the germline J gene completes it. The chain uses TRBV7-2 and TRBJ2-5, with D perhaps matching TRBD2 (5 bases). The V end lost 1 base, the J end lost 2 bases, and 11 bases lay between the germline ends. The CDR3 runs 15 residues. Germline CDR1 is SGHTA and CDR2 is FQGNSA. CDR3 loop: CASSLVAGGQETQYF. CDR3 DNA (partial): TGTGCCAGCAGCTTAGTAGCCGGAGGACAAGAGACC.

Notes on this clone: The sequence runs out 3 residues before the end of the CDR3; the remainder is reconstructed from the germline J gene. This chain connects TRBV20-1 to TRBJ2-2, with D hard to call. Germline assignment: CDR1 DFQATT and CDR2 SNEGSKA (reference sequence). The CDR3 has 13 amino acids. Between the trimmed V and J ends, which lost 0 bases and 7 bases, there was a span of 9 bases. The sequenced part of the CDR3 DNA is TGCAGTGCTAGAGATATAGCAAGCGGGGAG. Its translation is CSARDIASGE. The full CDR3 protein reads CSARDIASGELFF.

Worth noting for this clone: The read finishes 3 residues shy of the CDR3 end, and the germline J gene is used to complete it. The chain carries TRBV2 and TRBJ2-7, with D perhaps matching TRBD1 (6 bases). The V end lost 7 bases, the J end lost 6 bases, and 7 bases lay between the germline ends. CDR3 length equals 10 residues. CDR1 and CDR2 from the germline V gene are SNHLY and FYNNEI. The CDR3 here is CASTGVEQYF. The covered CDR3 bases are TGTGCCAGCACAGGGGTCGAG.

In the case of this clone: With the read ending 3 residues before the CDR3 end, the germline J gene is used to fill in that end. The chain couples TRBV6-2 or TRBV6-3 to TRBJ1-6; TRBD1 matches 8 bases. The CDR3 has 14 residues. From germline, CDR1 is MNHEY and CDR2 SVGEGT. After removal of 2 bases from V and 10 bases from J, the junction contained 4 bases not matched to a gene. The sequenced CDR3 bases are TGTGCCAGCAGTTACGGACAGGGTCAATCACCC. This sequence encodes CASSYGQGQSP. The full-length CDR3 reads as CASSYGQGQSPLHF.

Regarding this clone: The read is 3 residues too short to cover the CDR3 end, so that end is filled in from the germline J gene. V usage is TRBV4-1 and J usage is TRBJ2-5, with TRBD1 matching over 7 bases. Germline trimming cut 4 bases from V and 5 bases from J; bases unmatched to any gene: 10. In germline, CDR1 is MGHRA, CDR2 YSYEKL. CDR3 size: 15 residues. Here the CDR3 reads CASSPRTGNQETQYF. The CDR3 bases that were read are TGCGCCAGCAGCCCGAGGACAGGTAATCAGGAGACC.

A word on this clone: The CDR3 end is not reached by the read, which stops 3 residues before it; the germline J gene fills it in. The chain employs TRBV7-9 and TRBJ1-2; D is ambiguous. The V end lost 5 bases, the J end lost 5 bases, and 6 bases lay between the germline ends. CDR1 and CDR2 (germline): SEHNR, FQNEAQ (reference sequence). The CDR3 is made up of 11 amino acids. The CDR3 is CASSQGYGYTF. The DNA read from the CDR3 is TGTGCCAGCAGCCAAGGGTATGGC.

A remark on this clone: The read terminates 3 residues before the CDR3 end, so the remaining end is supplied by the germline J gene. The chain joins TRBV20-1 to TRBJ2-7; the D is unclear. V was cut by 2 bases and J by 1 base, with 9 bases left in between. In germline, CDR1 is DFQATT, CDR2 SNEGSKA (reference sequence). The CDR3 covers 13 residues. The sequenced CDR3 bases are TGCAGTGCTAGATCCCCCCAGTCCTACGAG. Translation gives CSARSPQSYE. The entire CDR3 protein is CSARSPQSYEQYF.

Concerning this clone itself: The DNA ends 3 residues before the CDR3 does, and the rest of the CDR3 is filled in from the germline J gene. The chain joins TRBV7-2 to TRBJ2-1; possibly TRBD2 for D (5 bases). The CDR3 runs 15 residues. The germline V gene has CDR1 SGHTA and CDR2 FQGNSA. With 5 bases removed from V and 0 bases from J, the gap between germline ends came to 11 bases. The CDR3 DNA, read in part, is TGTGCCAGCAGCGTAAGCGGTAGCTCCTACAATGAG. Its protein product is CASSVSGSSYNE. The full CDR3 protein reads CASSVSGSSYNEQFF.

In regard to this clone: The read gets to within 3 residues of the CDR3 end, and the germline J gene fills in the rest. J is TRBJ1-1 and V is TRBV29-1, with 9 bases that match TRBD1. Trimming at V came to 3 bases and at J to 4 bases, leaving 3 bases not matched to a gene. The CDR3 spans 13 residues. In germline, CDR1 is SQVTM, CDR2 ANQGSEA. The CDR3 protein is CSVDGQGSTEAFF. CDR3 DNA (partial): TGCAGCGTTGACGGACAGGGGAGCACTGAA. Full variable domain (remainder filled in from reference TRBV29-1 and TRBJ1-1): SAVISQKPSRDICQRGTSLTIQCQVDSQVTMMFWYRQQPGQSLTLIATANQGSEATYESGFVIDKFPISRPNLTFSTLTVSNMSPEDSSIYLCSVDGQGSTEAFFGQGTRLTVV.

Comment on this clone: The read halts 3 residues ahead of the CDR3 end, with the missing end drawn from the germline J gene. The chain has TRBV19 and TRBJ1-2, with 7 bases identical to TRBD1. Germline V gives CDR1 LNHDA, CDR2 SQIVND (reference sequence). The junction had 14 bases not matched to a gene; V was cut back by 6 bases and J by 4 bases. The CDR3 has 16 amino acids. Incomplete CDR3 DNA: TGTGCCAGTAGAATCGGACAGGAGTCAAACTCCTATGGC. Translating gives CASRIGQESNSYG. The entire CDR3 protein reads CASRIGQESNSYGYTF.

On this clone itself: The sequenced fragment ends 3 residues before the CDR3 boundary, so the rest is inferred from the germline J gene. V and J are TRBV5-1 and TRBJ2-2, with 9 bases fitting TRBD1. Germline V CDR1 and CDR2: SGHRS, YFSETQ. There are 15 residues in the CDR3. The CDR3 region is CASTTRGDRDEKLFF. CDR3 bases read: TGCGCCAGCACCACCCGGGGGGACAGGGACGAAAAG.